This TCR beta chain came from a study of CD8 T cells in Susac syndrome. Broader study findings: Clonal expansion was not seen in any Susac syndrome CD4+ T cell repertoire.

Concerning this clonotype itself: The antigen is undetermined.

Random hexamers were used to reverse transcribe the RNA input (about 0.5 to 1 ug). Amplification of TCR beta CDR3 spanned 54 Vbeta and 13 Jbeta via immunoSEQ multiplex PCR. TCRdb fed the immunoSEQ multiplex PCR reads into MiXCR, producing one record per CDR3 protein. The table has more than 100,000 distinct CDR3 sequences, over 95% seen once; the top ten hold about 0.13%. The ends lost 7 bases at V and 5 bases at J; junction bases unmatched: 5. The CDR3 sequence is 12 residues long. Germline V CDR1 and CDR2: SNHLY, FYNNEI. Susac syndrome patients met recently defined diagnostic criteria for definite or probable disease. Negative isolation was used for CD8+ and CD4+ T cells, and FACS enrichment was applied to TEMRA cells.

The sequenced sample consisted of CD4+ T cells from PBMCs. This sequence was found in a human donor with Susac syndrome. The chain has TRBV2 and TRBJ2-7; TRBD1 matches at 7 bases. CDR3 coding DNA: TGTGCCAGCAAGTCCAGGGGGAACGAGCAGTACTTC. This codes for CASKSRGNEQYF.